This T cell receptor beta chain was retrieved from a study of CD8 T cells in Susac syndrome. Trimming cost V 5 bases and J 1 base, with 11 bases left between them. This CDR3 spans 15 amino acids. An amount of RNA that ranged from roughly 0.5 to 1 ug was reverse transcribed with random hexamers. Multiplex PCR with immunoSEQ amplified the TCR beta CDR3 across 54 Vbeta and 13 Jbeta. TCRdb recomputed calls from the immunoSEQ multiplex PCR reads with MiXCR, one row per CDR3 protein. The repertoire holds 180,000 or so distinct CDR3 sequences, with about 95% as singletons. Sequences were obtained from CD4+ T cells from PBMCs. This sequence originates from a human donor in good health. V and J are TRBV12-3 or TRBV12-4 and TRBJ2-2; D tentatively fits TRBD1 or TRBD2 (5 bases each). In DNA, the CDR3 is TGTGCCAGCAGTCCCCGGGACGTGAACACCGGGGAGCTGTTTTTT. Translated, it gives CASSPRDVNTGELFF.